Below, 24 T cell receptor beta chains from the same sample are listed, as sequenced in a study of T cells in Graves' hyperthyroidism and ophthalmopathy. Researchers amplified the TCR beta CDR3 regions from RNA transcripts. HTBI primers were used for first-round RT-PCR of the TCR CDR3. Via MiXCR, TCRdb re-called the multiplex PCR reads, giving one row per CDR3 protein. Altogether around 690,000 distinct CDR3 sequences are present, 15% to 20% being singletons, with the ten largest covering about 16%. Sequencing was done on a sample of blood. These receptors were taken from a man aged 50 to 59 with Graves' hyperthyroidism.

This clonotype was seen a handful of times. The rearrangement uses TRBV6-5 and TRBJ1-2; D call uncertain. The length of the CDR3 is 13 residues. Trimming cost V 2 bases and J 4 bases, with 8 bases left between them. CDR1 and CDR2 from the germline V gene are MNHEY and SVGAGI. The CDR3 here is CASSYIPFYGYTF. In nucleotides, the CDR3 is TGTGCCAGCAGTTACATACCCTTCTATGGCTACACCTTC.

This clonotype was found a few times. The chain is built from TRBV5-8 and TRBJ2-1; 14 bases are shared with TRBD2. Germline values: CDR1 SGHTS, CDR2 YDEGEE. The CDR3 contains 19 residues. The ends lost 3 bases at V and 0 bases at J; junction bases unmatched: 8. The DNA for the CDR3 is TGTGCCAGCAGCTACTATCCCGGGACTAGCGGGAGCTCCTACAATGAGCAGTTCTTC. Translation: CASSYYPGTSGSSYNEQFF.

CDR3 in amino acids: CASSRLQGVTEAFF. The CDR3 nucleotides read TGTGCCAGCAGCCGCCTGCAGGGAGTCACTGAAGCTTTCTTT. This sequence joins TRBV9 and TRBJ1-1, with D possibly matching TRBD1 (5 bases). Germline V gene lookup returns CDR1 SGDLS and CDR2 YYNGEE. V was clipped by 4 bases and J by 4 bases, with 14 bases between them. This CDR3 has 14 amino acids. Together with reference TRBV9 and TRBJ1-1, the CDR3 gives the full variable domain: DSGVTQTPKHLITATGQRVTLRCSPRSGDLSVYWYQQSLDQGLQFLIQYYNGEERAKGNILERFSAQQFPDLHSELNLSSLELGDSALYFCASSRLQGVTEAFFGQGTRLTVV.

To note about this clonotype: A read error may explain this, as a much larger clone is one base away. The chain is built from TRBV6-2 or TRBV6-3 and TRBJ2-3; 8 nucleotides line up with TRBD2. This CDR3 has 14 amino acids. Germline assignment: CDR1 MNHEY and CDR2 SVGEGT. Germline trimming cut 4 bases from V and 2 bases from J; bases unmatched to any gene: 2. The CDR3 spells CASSSGGTTDTQYF. The CDR3 DNA follows: TGTGCCAGCAGTTCGGGGGGGACCACAGATACGCAGTATTTT.

This clonotype was picked up a small number of times. J is TRBJ1-5 and V is TRBV5-1, with TRBD1 as a possible D gene (5 bases). The V gene lost 1 base and the J gene lost 1 base, with 9 bases spanning the gap. The CDR3 is made up of 15 amino acids. Germline V lookup: CDR1 SGHRS, CDR2 YFSETQ. The CDR3 nucleotides read TGCGCCAGCAGCTTGTCAGGGTTAAGCAATCAGCCCCAGCATTTT. Its protein product is CASSLSGLSNQPQHF.

This chain uses TRBV4-3 with TRBJ2-1; D might be TRBD2 (6 bases). CDR1 is LGHNA and CDR2 is YSLEER in the germline V gene. CDR3 length: 17 residues. With 0 bases removed from V and 0 bases from J, the gap between germline ends came to 12 bases. CDR3: CASSQDSGGSSYNEQFF. The CDR3 bases are TGCGCCAGCAGCCAAGATAGTGGAGGGAGCTCCTACAATGAGCAGTTCTTC.

This clonotype was seen repeatedly, ten times or more. The DNA for the CDR3 is TGTGCCACCAGCAGAGATCAGAGCGGGGTATACAATGAGCAGTTCTTC. Translation: CATSRDQSGVYNEQFF. This sequence joins TRBV15 and TRBJ2-1; 7 nucleotides line up with TRBD2. J lost 4 bases, V lost 0 bases, and 6 bases had no gene match. The CDR3 extends over 16 amino acids. Germline CDR1 LNHNV, CDR2 YYDKDF (reference sequence).

The J gene is TRBJ2-3, the V gene TRBV2; D uncertain. Germline CDR1 is SNHLY and CDR2 is FYNNEI. This CDR3 is 13 amino acids long. Trimming pared 6 bases from V and 6 bases from J, leaving 13 bases between. The CDR3 region has the DNA TGTGCCAGCAGGGGGATAGGTCCGGATACGCAGTATTTT. Encoded protein: CASRGIGPDTQYF.

This clonotype was counted between two and nine times. The rearrangement joins TRBV20-1 to TRBJ2-7, with 7 bases matching TRBD1. The trim removed 2 bases at V and 1 base at J, leaving 5 bases unmatched. The CDR3 runs 14 residues. The germline CDR1 and CDR2 sequences are DFQATT and SNEGSKA (reference sequence). CDR3 bases: TGCAGTGCTAGATACGACAGGGATTCCTACGAGCAGTACTTC. Translating it yields CSARYDRDSYEQYF.

This chain links TRBV18 with TRBJ1-1; D is perhaps TRBD1 (5 bases). Trimming removed 2 bases from V and 7 bases from J, with 14 bases in between. CDR1 and CDR2 from the germline V gene are KGHSH and LQKENI. The CDR3 has 14 amino acids. As DNA, the CDR3 is TGTGCCAGCTCACCAGCCCCAAGGGGCCGTGAAGCTTTCTTT. It yields the protein CASSPAPRGREAFF.

This clonotype was detected ten times or more. The CDR3 DNA sequence: TGTGCCAGCAGGAGGAACAGGGGGCTTAGCGGGGAGCTGTTTTTT. This sequence encodes CASRRNRGLSGELFF. This chain connects TRBV11-2 to TRBJ2-2, with 9 bases aligning to TRBD1. Germline V CDR1 and CDR2: SGHAT, FQNNGV. The junction had 9 bases not matched to a gene; V was cut back by 6 bases and J by 7 bases. CDR3 length: 15 amino acids.

The table lists this clonotype with many counts. The V call is TRBV18, the J call TRBJ2-3; the D is unclear. Germline lookup yields CDR1 KGHSH and CDR2 LQKENI. There are 12 residues in the CDR3. The V and J ends lost 3 bases and 6 bases respectively, with 7 bases between them. CDR3 residues: CASSPSGDTQYF. CDR3 in DNA: TGTGCCAGCTCACCCTCCGGGGATACGCAGTATTTT.

V is TRBV7-9 and J is TRBJ2-1; 9 bases are shared with TRBD2. The CDR3 spans 16 residues. The V segment lost 3 bases and the J segment 9 bases; nucleotides outside the gene matches: 12. The germline CDR1 and CDR2 sequences are SEHNR and FQNEAQ (reference sequence). The DNA for the CDR3 is TGTGCCAGCAGCTTCCCACCGGGACTAGCTAGAGGTGAGCAGTTCTTC. Encoded protein: CASSFPPGLARGEQFF.

V and J are TRBV20-1 and TRBJ1-5; a weak D match, TRBD1 (5 bases). Germline values: CDR1 DFQATT, CDR2 SNEGSKA (reference sequence). CDR3 size: 12 residues. Trimming left V 7 bases short and J 4 bases short, with 11 bases between. The CDR3 region is CSVKQVNQPQHF. CDR3 in DNA: TGCAGTGTAAAACAGGTTAATCAGCCCCAGCATTTT.

The rearrangement joins TRBV11-1 to TRBJ1-2; D uncertain. The CDR3 covers 14 residues. Trimming shortened V by 5 bases and J by 5 bases, and 15 bases separated the two germline ends. In germline, CDR1 is SGHAT, CDR2 FQDESV (reference sequence). CDR3 in amino acids: CASSPGGWEYGYTF. Written as DNA, the CDR3 is TGTGCCAGCAGCCCAGGAGGATGGGAATATGGCTACACCTTC.

Only a few counts were recorded for this clonotype. CDR3: CASSYWVNSNQPQHF. The CDR3 DNA reads as TGTGCCAGCAGCTATTGGGTGAATAGCAATCAGCCCCAGCATTTT. This chain joins TRBV7-2 and TRBJ1-5; D remains ambiguous. The length of the CDR3 is 15 residues. Trimming took off 4 bases at V and 0 bases at J, with 10 bases between the two ends. The germline gives CDR1 SGHTA, CDR2 FQGNSA.

This clonotype came up many times. The chain carries TRBV4-2 and TRBJ2-7; no reliable D call. Germline V lookup: CDR1 LGHNA, CDR2 YNFKEQ. With 3 bases removed from V and 2 bases from J, the gap between germline ends came to 5 bases. The CDR3 spans 12 residues. The CDR3 here is CASSHLTYEQYF. CDR3 coding DNA: TGTGCCAGCAGCCATCTGACCTACGAGCAGTACTTC.

Ten or more counts support this clonotype. V and J are TRBV2 and TRBJ2-1; the D gene is possibly TRBD2 (6 bases). The CDR3 is 17 residues long. V lost 6 bases to trimming and J lost 7 bases, with 25 bases between them. Germline lookup yields CDR1 SNHLY and CDR2 FYNNEI. The CDR3 sequence: CASRDTPGTYGGNEQFF. CDR3 in DNA: TGTGCCAGCAGAGATACCCCCGGGACCTATGGGGGGAATGAGCAGTTCTTC.

This clonotype was picked up many times. V is TRBV27 and J is TRBJ2-7; tentatively, D is TRBD1 (6 bases). Germline V lookup: CDR1 MNHEY, CDR2 SMNVEV (reference sequence). This CDR3 is built from 13 residues. V gave up 7 bases and J gave up 0 bases, with 10 bases separating them. CDR3 DNA sequence: TGTGCCAGCACCAGGGGCAGCTCCTACGAGCAGTACTTC. This sequence encodes CASTRGSSYEQYF.

V gene TRBV6-2 or TRBV6-3 combines with J gene TRBJ1-2; 8 bases agree with TRBD1. CDR3 length: 16 residues. CDR1 and CDR2 from the germline V gene are MNHEY and SVGEGT. J was trimmed by 4 bases and V by 7 bases; bases with no gene match: 14. The CDR3, as DNA: TGTGCCAGCATTACTCTACAGGGGGTGGGCGGCTATGGCTACACCTTC. Translated, it gives CASITLQGVGGYGYTF.

This clonotype has at least ten counts. The chain carries TRBV5-1 and TRBJ2-7; no clear D gene. Germline values: CDR1 SGHRS, CDR2 YFSETQ. The CDR3 consists of 14 residues. With 2 bases removed from V and 2 bases from J, the gap between germline ends came to 11 bases. As DNA, the CDR3 is TGCGCCAGCAGCTTTAGTAGGGCGCCCTACGAGCAGTACTTC. It is translated as CASSFSRAPYEQYF.

The sample holds many counts of this clonotype. This sequence joins TRBV12-3 or TRBV12-4 and TRBJ2-7, with D hard to call. The CDR3 has 12 amino acids. V gave up 2 bases and J gave up 4 bases, with 6 bases separating them. The CDR3 DNA reads TGTGCCAGCAGTTTAATAGTGTACGAGCAGTACTTC. Translation gives CASSLIVYEQYF.

This clonotype was seen a few times. This chain joins TRBV7-6 and TRBJ2-3; D possibly corresponds to TRBD2 (5 bases). The germline CDR1 and CDR2 sequences are SGHVS and FNYEAQ. V was trimmed by 0 bases and J by 0 bases, leaving 13 bases between them. This CDR3 comprises 17 residues. Here the CDR3 reads CASSLASSGLSTDTQYF. CDR3 DNA sequence: TGTGCCAGCAGCTTAGCGTCCAGCGGACTTAGCACAGATACGCAGTATTTT.

This clonotype has at least ten counts. Relative to the germline gene, one junction end is altered; a read error may explain this. The V and J genes are TRBV6-2 or TRBV6-3 and TRBJ1-1; 7 bases line up with TRBD1. Germline V gene sequence: CDR1 MNHEY, CDR2 SVGEGT. CDR3 length equals 12 residues. CDR3 region: CACRQGNTEAFF. The CDR3 coding sequence is TGTGCCTGCAGACAGGGGAACACTGAAGCTTTCTTT.